The text below deals with one TCR beta chain. This clonotype came up many times. No antigen is known for it. Base-call qualities are not available, and no considerably larger clone is one nucleotide away. The library was obtained by RACE. The instrument was a NextSeq 500. During library preparation, unique molecular identifiers were attached to individual cDNA molecules so that TCRs could be counted in a quantitative, reproducible way. Each blood RNA sample was used to sequence both TCR alpha and TCR beta chains. As for the authors' bioinformatics: A median of approximately 96,000 TCRs per sample was observed, with a range of about 23,224 to 700,000. V, J and CDR3 annotation of the TCR reads was performed with the Decombinator software suite. For the PS versus PT1 abundance plots, all samples were subsampled to the same number of TCRs (28,000). Expanded TCRs were defined as absent before sensitization and observed at least eight times at the 2-week time point. The public reads were reprocessed in TCRdb via fastp at Q25 and MiXCR, keeping in-frame beta chains. Here each entry gathers all rows of one CDR3 protein and keeps the most common genes and DNA. These V and J calls derive from TCRdb rather than the authors' analysis. The sample table records 71,000 or so distinct CDR3 sequences; 7.5% to 10% of these occur just once. The ten biggest clones cover 3% to 3.5% of the sample.

These data belong to a study of human T cells and chemical hapten exposure (dated by TCRdb to the early 2020s). In terms of the full investigation: For sensitization, 2% DPC in acetone was applied to a roughly 2 cm by roughly 2 cm area of upper inner arm skin. Patients additionally received weekly therapeutic DPC doses to the scalp throughout the roughly 26-week study period. Patch testing was performed on the upper back with Finn chambers containing 0.01% DPC, and the patch tests were scored after 6 days according to International Contact Dermatitis Research Group standards. This study followed changes in the peripheral blood TCR repertoire in vivo during primary and secondary sensitization of alopecia patients to the hapten diphenylcyclopropenone (DPC). Patient blood was sampled pre-sensitization (week 0) and at 2, 6 and about 24 weeks after DPC sensitization. Alopecia areata with under or over 50% scalp involvement, alopecia totalis and alopecia universalis were represented in the patient cohort, which was mostly female. Approximately 28 alopecia patients gave blood for TCR sequencing at one to four time points (pre-sensitization, 2, 6 and 24 weeks). The libraries were sequenced as a pool, and the TCR yield per sample differed mostly because of small variations in library volumes within the pool.

Overall results and qualifications from the work: DPC sensitization did not change how many TCRs were above 1 in 1000 frequency, and no evidence was found of alterations in global repertoire structure. After repeated subsampling, the strength of the expansion versus patch-test correlation and the threshold at which it became significant changed. Compared with pre-sensitization or healthy control sets, expanded TCRs formed significantly more large CDR3 similarity clusters, which is consistent with antigen-driven responses. Because every patient had alopecia, a presumed autoimmune disease, the patients' immune response might differ from that of healthy individuals. Patch test score correlated positively with the number of PT1 expanded TCRs, reaching significance at thresholds 8, 16 and 32 but not at 4.

The sample's time point label is to be understood as: patch test 1, 2 weeks after DPC sensitization. The treatment or condition label for this specimen denotes: therapeutic diphenylcyclopropenone sensitization with weekly scalp DPC. Blood at each patch-test visit was drawn before the patch test was applied. Patients were eligible if aged 18 to 70, diagnosed with alopecia and judged suitable for DPC therapy, and pregnant patients were excluded. Total RNA was isolated from unfractionated whole blood collected in Tempus Blood RNA tubes. From its cysteine to its phenylalanine, the CDR3 spans 15 amino acids. Only the CDR3 part of the read is kept: 45 bases, read in frame from the first base. The germline V gene (reference sequence) specifies LGHDT as CDR1 and YNNKEL as CDR2. V is reduced by 0 bases and J by 3 bases, leaving a spacing of 12 bases between them.

The TCR originated in a woman aged 40 to 50 with alopecia areata. Some clones in this sample may be carry-over from other donors' samples. The chain employs TRBV3-1 and TRBJ2-7; the D gene is not confidently resolved. Sequences were derived from whole blood, sampled in connection with sensitization to the hapten diphenylcyclopropenone (DPC). The DNA is TGTGCCAGCAGCCAAGAAAAGGGAACTTTCTACGAGCAGTACTTC. It translates as CASSQEKGTFYEQYF.